This is a list of T cell receptor beta chains from one sample in a study of cytomegalovirus exposure and HLA in healthy donors. Produced via immunoSEQ multiplex PCR; TCRdb's table is partial and in-frame only. Of some 110,000 clones listed, 78% are singletons. The sequencing input was PBMCs. The receptors shown here come from a man in his forties in good health and CMV-seronegative. CDR3s include the opening cysteine and the closing phenylalanine or tryptophan. D genes are given only for firm matches. Expanded clones get a size class; other rows say once, few or many, or leave the size out.

>TRBV7-9|TRBD2|.|TRBJ2-1
CASSWPPSLAGARGNEQFF
TGTGCCAGCAGCTGGCCCCCGAGTCTAGCGGGGGCCCGGGGGAATGAGCAGTTCTTC
>TRBV2|TRBD1|once|TRBJ1-5
CASSRDRAYQPQHF
TGTGCCAGCAGTCGGGACAGGGCATATCAGCCCCAGCATTTT
>TRBV7-3|TRBD1|.|TRBJ2-6
CASSSGQAVGGANVLTF
TGTGCCAGCAGCTCCGGACAGGCAGTAGGGGGGGCCAACGTCCTGACTTTC
>TRBV2|TRBD1|.|TRBJ2-3
CASSDRGLTDTQYF
TGTGCCAGCAGTGACAGGGGGCTGACAGATACGCAGTATTTT
>TRBV15|.|.|TRBJ1-4
CATSRDWADTTNEKLFF
TGTGCCACCAGCAGAGATTGGGCAGACACAACTAATGAAAAACTGTTTTTT
>TRBV27|TRBD1|.|TRBJ1-1
CASTSRQGPNTEAFF
TGTGCCAGCACCTCGAGACAGGGACCCAACACTGAAGCTTTCTTT
>TRBV19|.|.|TRBJ1-5
CASSARGVFQPQHF
TGTGCCAGTAGTGCCCGGGGGGTGTTCCAGCCCCAGCATTTT
>TRBV30|.|.|TRBJ2-6
CAWTVSGANVLTF
TGTGCCTGGACGGTCTCTGGGGCCAACGTCCTGACTTTC
>TRBV19|.|.|TRBJ1-1
CASSSADRVNTEAFF
TGTGCCAGTAGCTCCGCCGACAGAGTGAACACTGAAGCTTTCTTT
>TRBV19|.|few|TRBJ1-2
CASSDGQLLDYGYTF
TGTGCCAGTAGCGATGGACAGTTGTTAGACTATGGCTACACCTTC
>TRBV11-3|TRBD2|.|TRBJ2-1
CASSLGGTSGYNEQFF
TGTGCCAGCAGCTTGGGGGGGACTAGCGGCTACAATGAGCAGTTCTTC
>TRBV7-8|.|.|TRBJ1-5
CASSQPPENQPQHF
TGTGCCAGCAGCCAACCCCCGGAGAATCAGCCCCAGCATTTT
>TRBV11-2|.|few|TRBJ2-1
CASSPGMFNEQFF
TGTGCCAGCAGCCCAGGCATGTTCAATGAGCAGTTCTTC
>TRBV13|.|.|TRBJ2-1
CASSPRDGAIYNEQFF
TGTGCCAGCAGCCCCCGAGATGGGGCGATCTACAATGAGCAGTTCTTC
>TRBV7-6|.|.|TRBJ2-1
CASSSIDNEQFF
TGTGCCAGCAGCTCCATAGACAATGAGCAGTTCTTC
>TRBV5-1|TRBD1|.|TRBJ2-7
CASSLAETGGTYEQYF
TGCGCCAGCAGCTTGGCCGAGACAGGGGGGACCTACGAGCAGTACTTC
>TRBV4-1|TRBD2|.|TRBJ2-3
CASGSPSGGRVTDTQYF
TGCGCCAGCGGCAGCCCCAGCGGGGGGCGAGTGACAGATACGCAGTATTTT
>TRBV7-3|.|.|TRBJ2-1
CASSPSGTLQNNEQFF
TGTGCCAGCAGCCCCTCAGGGACTCTTCAAAACAATGAGCAGTTCTTC
>TRBV6-5|TRBD1|few|TRBJ1-1
CASSYGDRDVSEAFF
TGTGCCAGCAGTTACGGGGACAGGGACGTGTCTGAAGCTTTCTTT
>TRBV6-5|.|.|TRBJ2-1
CASSLERQVEQFF
TGTGCCAGCAGTTTAGAACGACAGGTTGAGCAGTTCTTC
>TRBV19|.|.|TRBJ1-5
CACGLGQPQHF
TGTGCCTGCGGGTTGGGACAGCCCCAGCATTTT
>TRBV28|TRBD2|.|TRBJ2-7
CASSRGLASSYEQYF
TGTGCCAGCAGCCGGGGACTAGCGAGCTCCTACGAGCAGTACTTC
>TRBV18|.|.|TRBJ2-5
CASSPRKLQETQYF
TGTGCCAGCTCACCACGTAAACTCCAAGAGACCCAGTACTTC
>TRBV7-6|.|few|TRBJ1-5
CASSPTGNQPQHF
TGTGCCAGCAGTCCCACAGGGAATCAGCCCCAGCATTTT
>TRBV25-1|TRBD1|.|TRBJ1-4
CASSELRDSEKLFF
TGTGCCAGCAGTGAATTACGGGACAGTGAAAAACTGTTTTTT
>TRBV5-1|TRBD2|.|TRBJ2-5
CASSEPAGRGTPQYF
TGCGCCAGCAGTGAACCGGCTGGGAGGGGCACACCCCAGTACTTC
>TRBV5-1|.|once|TRBJ1-2
CASMTGGGGYGYTF
TGCGCCAGCATGACGGGAGGGGGAGGCTATGGCTACACCTTC
>TRBV7-6|TRBD2|.|TRBJ2-3
CASSPNPSGLSTDTQYF
TGTGCCAGCAGCCCCAATCCTAGCGGCTTAAGCACAGATACGCAGTATTTT
>TRBV28|TRBD1|.|TRBJ1-2
CASSSGQARGGYGYTF
TGTGCCAGCAGTTCCGGACAGGCCAGGGGAGGCTATGGCTACACCTTC